This TCR beta chain emerged from a study of OX40 agonist ivuxolimab in advanced cancers. Study-wide background: Patients were given ivuxolimab, an antibody that agonizes OX40 (CD134). The study gave patients intravenous ivuxolimab at 0.01 to 10 mg/kg every 2 weeks. Mean age roughly 65 years, range roughly 23 to 79; about 81% male.

The CDR3 has 14 amino acids. Trimming left V 6 bases short and J 3 bases short, with 15 bases between. CDR1 and CDR2 (germline): SGHNT, YENEEA. Sequenced by immunoSEQ multiplex PCR; TCRdb stores in-frame clones only, minus some. This table has some 72,000 clones, 70% to 85% appearing once. The sequence was obtained from an adult with an advanced solid tumor such as melanoma, head and neck, liver or kidney cancer. The chain uses TRBV11-3 and TRBJ2-7, with TRBD1 as a possible D gene (6 bases). The sample here was CD4+ or CD8+ T cells sorted from blood, taken in a trial of the OX40 agonist ivuxolimab. The CDR3 region has the DNA TGTGCCAGCAGGAGGGGGAGTTGGGGCTACGAGCAGTACTTC. Amino acid sequence: CASRRGSWGYEQYF.